The 8 T cell receptor beta chains presented below share a single source sample, sequenced in a study of T cells in Graves' hyperthyroidism and ophthalmopathy. Amplification yielded TCR beta CDR3 regions, with RNA transcripts as the source. RT-PCR in the first round (using the HTBI primer set) targeted the TCR CDR3. One entry per CDR3 protein, called by TCRdb with MiXCR from the multiplex PCR reads. This repertoire shows about 690,000 distinct CDR3 sequences, around a sixth found once; its top ten account for 15% to 17%. The sample taken for sequencing was blood. These receptors were collected from a man aged 45-60 years with Graves' hyperthyroidism.

In its sample, this clonotype was seen many times. The V call is TRBV30, the J call TRBJ1-5, with D possibly matching TRBD1 (6 bases). Germline CDR1 is GTSNPN and CDR2 is SVGIG (reference sequence). The CDR3 length is 14 residues. V lost 0 bases and J 3 bases, leaving 9 bases between the germline ends. The CDR3 sequence is CAWSVDSYNQPQHF. The CDR3 bases are TGTGCCTGGAGTGTGGACAGCTACAATCAGCCCCAGCATTTT.

Notes on this clonotype: This is likely a read error, given that the CDR3 carries no conserved phenylalanine or tryptophan at its end. V is TRBV3-1 and J is TRBJ1-1, with unresolved D. The V gene lost 1 base and the J gene lost 1 base, with 7 bases spanning the gap. This CDR3 contains 14 residues. Germline CDR1 reads LGHDT; CDR2 reads YNNKEL (reference sequence). The CDR3 is CASSQGLTNTEAFS. Here the CDR3 DNA reads TGTGCCAGCAGCCAAGGACTCACGAACACTGAAGCTTTCTCT.

The rearrangement joins TRBV7-2 to TRBJ2-7; 13 bases align to TRBD2. With V trimmed by 5 bases and J by 7 bases, 11 bases remained unmatched. This CDR3 spans 16 amino acids. Germline V CDR1 and CDR2: SGHTA, FQGNSA. CDR3 sequence: CASSTRTSGSREEQYF. For the CDR3, the DNA is TGTGCCAGCAGCACCCGGACTAGCGGGAGCAGGGAAGAGCAGTACTTC.

The chain uses TRBV5-1 and TRBJ2-1; D is possibly TRBD2 (6 bases). The CDR3 totals 16 residues. V was shortened by 1 base and J by 0 bases, with 11 bases between the two germline ends. The germline CDR1 and CDR2 sequences are SGHRS and YFSETQ. CDR3: CASSLLAEASYNEQFF. CDR3 nucleotides: TGCGCCAGCAGCTTGTTAGCGGAGGCCTCCTACAATGAGCAGTTCTTC.

This clonotype turned up a few times. The gene calls are TRBV28 and TRBJ2-7, with 10 bases aligning to TRBD1. Germline CDR1 and CDR2: MDHEN and SYDVKM. CDR3 length: 14 amino acids. The trim removed 7 bases at V and 0 bases at J, leaving 3 bases unmatched. Here the CDR3 reads CASTGTGVSYEQYF. CDR3 DNA sequence: TGTGCCAGCACAGGGACAGGGGTCTCCTACGAGCAGTACTTC.

This clonotype was counted ten times or more. The chain has TRBV2 and TRBJ2-1, with 8 nucleotides matching TRBD2. The CDR3 runs 14 residues. Germline V gene lookup returns CDR1 SNHLY and CDR2 FYNNEI. V lost 8 bases to trimming and J lost 5 bases; unmatched junction nucleotides: 8. Here the CDR3 DNA reads TGTGCCAGCCTCTTCCCAGCGGGGGACAATGAGCAGTTCTTC. Translated, it gives CASLFPAGDNEQFF.

At least ten counts were recorded for this clonotype. V is TRBV3-1 and J is TRBJ2-7; D remains unclear. The CDR3 runs 13 residues. CDR1 LGHDT and CDR2 YNNKEL come from the germline V gene (reference sequence). V lost 2 bases and J 2 bases, leaving 7 bases between the germline ends. DNA for the CDR3: TGTGCCAGCAGCCAAATCAACACCTACGAGCAGTACTTC. As protein: CASSQINTYEQYF.

At least ten counts were recorded for this clonotype. The rearrangement uses TRBV10-3 and TRBJ2-3, with D hard to call. With 2 bases removed from V and 3 bases from J, the gap between germline ends came to 9 bases. Germline-derived CDR1 and CDR2 are ENHRY and SYGVKD. This CDR3 is 14 amino acids long. CDR3: CAISEHTSTDTQYF. In DNA, the CDR3 is TGTGCCATCAGTGAGCATACGTCGACAGATACGCAGTATTTT.